The subject of this entry is one T cell receptor beta chain. What it recognizes is unknown. Given a much more abundant clone one base away, this may be a read error. This record comes from a study of post-analysis software for immune sequencing data. In germline, CDR1 is SGHNT, CDR2 YYREEE (reference sequence). The CDR3 consists of 15 residues. Incorporated into the TCR beta cDNA libraries were unique molecular identifiers, which served to reduce PCR and sequencing biases. TCRdb re-derived calls from the PCR reads in MiXCR, one entry per CDR3 protein. The sample has some 260,000 distinct CDR3 sequences, 35% to 40% seen once. Notes on the study in general: Significantly lower normalized Chao1 diversity was seen in multiple sclerosis patients than in controls. Elevated frequency relative to controls characterized four or five TRBV segments in patients, TRBV5-6, TRBV5-1 and TRBV20-1 among them.

The chain links TRBV5-4 to TRBJ2-6; the D gene is possibly TRBD1 (5 bases). This clonotype originated in a girl aged 10 to 17 with multiple sclerosis. Sequenced sample: blood. CDR3 region: CASSSLGSGANVPTF. CDR3 coding DNA: TGTGCCAGCAGCTCCCTGGGGTCTGGGGCCAACGTCCCGACTTTC.